The 32 T cell receptor beta chains in this list originate from one sample, sequenced in a study of regulatory dendritic cells for organ transplantation. Clones were read by immunoSEQ multiplex PCR, and TCRdb kept only the in-frame ones, dropping some. The sample contains 25,000 to 30,000 clones, 82% of which appear only once. The sequenced sample was naive CD8+ T cells from blood. Subset given: CD45RA+ naive T cells. All receptors derive from a human donor in good health.

V usage is TRBV18 and J usage is TRBJ2-5; 7 bases line up with TRBD1. The germline CDR1 and CDR2 sequences are KGHSH and LQKENI. The ends lost 5 bases at V and 5 bases at J; junction bases unmatched: 11. The CDR3 totals 15 residues. The CDR3 reads CASSSGTDIIETQYF. CDR3 sequence (DNA): TGTGCCAGCTCATCCGGGACAGACATTATTGAGACCCAGTACTTC.

The chain links TRBV4-3 to TRBJ1-2; D ambiguous. There are 18 residues in the CDR3. Per germline, CDR1 LGHNA and CDR2 YSLEER. V lost 0 bases to trimming and J lost 0 bases, with 17 bases between them. CDR3 nucleotides: TGCGCCAGCAGCCAAGATCTATTGTTGGAGCCAGCTAACTATGGCTACACCTTC. Translation gives CASSQDLLLEPANYGYTF.

The sample holds a few counts of this clone. The rearrangement uses TRBV9 and TRBJ2-7; the match to TRBD2 covers 12 bases. The CDR3 is made up of 15 amino acids. Trimming at V came to 3 bases and at J to 5 bases, leaving 6 bases not matched to a gene. Germline V gene lookup returns CDR1 SGDLS and CDR2 YYNGEE. CDR3 loop: CASSETSGGHNEQYF. CDR3 in DNA: TGTGCCAGCAGCGAGACTAGCGGGGGACATAACGAGCAGTACTTC.

The chain is built from TRBV2 and TRBJ2-1, with a possible D match to TRBD2 (6 bases). CDR3 length: 16 residues. Germline CDR1 is SNHLY and CDR2 is FYNNEI. V lost 7 bases and J lost 0, with 16 bases in between. The CDR3 DNA sequence: TGTGCCAGCATCCCGGGACTCCCGAGCTCCTACAATGAGCAGTTCTTC. It specifies CASIPGLPSSYNEQFF. Supplemented by reference TRBV2 and TRBJ2-1, the full variable domain reads EPEVTQTPSHQVTQMGQEVILRCVPISNHLYFYWYRQILGQKVEFLVSFYNNEISEKSEIFDDQFSVERPDGSNFTLKIRSTKLEDSAMYFCASIPGLPSSYNEQFFGPGTRLTVL.

This sequence joins TRBV20-1 and TRBJ1-3; 7 positions agree with TRBD1. Germline V gene sequence: CDR1 DFQATT, CDR2 SNEGSKA (reference sequence). The V segment lost 7 bases and the J segment 7 bases; nucleotides outside the gene matches: 4. The CDR3 sequence is 11 residues long. As DNA, the CDR3 is TGCAGTGTCCCACAGGGGAACACCATATATTTT. Protein product: CSVPQGNTIYF.

J is TRBJ2-3 and V is TRBV9; D is possibly TRBD1 (5 bases). Trimming took off 0 bases at V and 3 bases at J, with 14 bases between the two ends. The CDR3 consists of 16 residues. Germline CDR1 and CDR2: SGDLS and YYNGEE. CDR3: CASSVGPQGMTDTQYF. For the CDR3, the DNA is TGTGCCAGCAGCGTAGGTCCGCAGGGCATGACAGATACGCAGTATTTT.

The J gene is TRBJ1-4, the V gene TRBV4-1, with a tentative D call TRBD1 (5 bases). CDR1 is MGHRA and CDR2 is YSYEKL in the germline V gene. V lost 4 bases and J 7 bases, leaving 19 bases between the germline ends. The CDR3 has 16 residues. CDR3 protein: CASSPLLGGVGEKLFF. CDR3 nucleotides: TGCGCCAGCAGCCCTTTACTGGGGGGGGTTGGTGAAAAACTGTTTTTT.

This clone was recorded a few times. The V call is TRBV5-4, the J call TRBJ1-6; TRBD1 aligns across 10 bases. Germline trimming cut 5 bases from V and 8 bases from J; bases unmatched to any gene: 4. Looked up from germline, CDR1 is SGHNT and CDR2 is YYREEE (reference sequence). This CDR3 is built from 14 residues. The DNA of the CDR3 is TGTGCCAGCAGTCCCGGGACAGGGGATTCACCCCTCCACTTT. Its translation is CASSPGTGDSPLHF. Using reference TRBV5-4 and TRBJ1-6 for the parts outside the CDR3, the full variable domain is ETGVTQSPTHLIKTRGQQVTLRCSSQSGHNTVSWYQQALGQGPQFIFQYYREEENGRGNFPPRFSGLQFPNYSSELNVNALELDDSALYLCASSPGTGDSPLHFGNGTRLTVT.

The chain links TRBV6-5 to TRBJ2-5; D not certain. The CDR3 has 14 residues. V was pared by 0 bases and J by 2 bases, with 7 bases between. Per the germline V gene, CDR1 is MNHEY and CDR2 is SVGAGI. The CDR3 sequence: CASSYSADQETQYF. The CDR3 DNA reads TGTGCCAGCAGTTACTCGGCAGATCAAGAGACCCAGTACTTC.

The rearrangement uses TRBV13 and TRBJ2-7; TRBD2 aligns across 7 bases. The V gene's germline CDR1 is PRHDT and CDR2 FYEKMQ (reference sequence). The V and J ends lost 5 bases and 6 bases, in that order; junction bases with no gene match: 13. The CDR3 extends over 15 amino acids. The CDR3 coding sequence is TGTGCCAGCAGCACCGAGCGGGGCCTCGCTGGCGAGCAGTACTTC. This sequence encodes CASSTERGLAGEQYF.

The rearrangement links TRBV5-1 to TRBJ2-1, with 8 bases aligning to TRBD1. V was clipped by 3 bases and J by 9 bases; unmatched bases: 8. Germline values: CDR1 SGHRS, CDR2 YFSETQ. CDR3 size: 14 residues. CDR3 protein: CASSSDRVDGEQFF. In DNA form, the CDR3 reads TGCGCCAGCAGCTCGGACAGGGTCGACGGTGAGCAGTTCTTC.

In its sample, this clone was seen a few times. The chain recombines TRBV2 with TRBJ1-1, with D possibly matching TRBD1 (6 bases). V was shortened by 1 base and J by 5 bases, with 8 bases between the two germline ends. Germline CDR1 SNHLY, CDR2 FYNNEI. This CDR3 has 13 residues. The CDR3 spells CASSEGDRTEAFF. The CDR3 DNA reads TGTGCCAGCAGTGAAGGAGACAGGACTGAAGCTTTCTTT.

The CDR3 coding sequence is TGTGCCACCAGCAGTCAGGGGTACGAGCAGTACTTC. Translation: CATSSQGYEQYF. V is TRBV15 and J is TRBJ2-7; perhaps TRBD1 as D (6 bases). CDR3 length: 12 amino acids. V was clipped by 3 bases and J by 4 bases, with 7 bases between them. The germline V gene encodes CDR1 LNHNV and CDR2 YYDKDF (reference sequence).

The chain joins TRBV29-1 to TRBJ2-5; 11 positions match TRBD1. The CDR3 totals 12 residues. Germline V gene lookup returns CDR1 SQVTM and CDR2 ANQGSEA. V was pared by 7 bases and J by 6 bases, with 4 bases of the junction left unmatched. CDR3: CSGGTGGQTQYF. CDR3 in DNA: TGCAGCGGGGGGACAGGGGGACAGACCCAGTACTTC.

CDR3 nucleotides: TGTGCCAGCAGCTCTCTGGGACAGCACTACAATGAGCAGTTCTTC. Residues: CASSSLGQHYNEQFF. The gene calls are TRBV7-9 and TRBJ2-1, with TRBD1 matching 7 bases. This CDR3 is built from 15 residues. Per the germline V gene, CDR1 is SEHNR and CDR2 is FQNEAQ (reference sequence). V shed 4 bases, J shed 3 bases, and the junction held 6 bases outside the gene matches.

The CDR3 protein is CASGLGSGQPQHF. CDR3 in DNA: TGTGCTAGTGGTTTGGGAAGCGGACAGCCCCAGCATTTT. The chain uses TRBV12-5 and TRBJ1-5; no clear D. The CDR3 has 13 amino acids. V lost 1 base to trimming and J lost 7 bases, with 8 bases between them. Germline V gene sequence: CDR1 LGHNT, CDR2 FRNRAP.

This chain links TRBV12-5 with TRBJ1-1; D remains ambiguous. Per the germline V gene, CDR1 is LGHNT and CDR2 is FRNRAP. The CDR3 runs to 13 residues. V was pared by 1 base and J by 8 bases, with 11 bases between. CDR3 DNA: TGTGCTAGTGGTTTGGCGAATAGATACGAAGCTTTCTTT. As protein: CASGLANRYEAFF.

The CDR3 bases are TGTGCTAGTGCCATTTCCAGGGTGAACACTGAAGCTTTCTTT. Residues: CASAISRVNTEAFF. V and J are TRBV12-5 and TRBJ1-1; D is perhaps TRBD1 (5 bases). Germline lookup yields CDR1 LGHNT and CDR2 FRNRAP. The CDR3 contains 14 residues. Trimming cost V 7 bases and J 0 bases, with 12 bases left between them.

This clone was seen a single time. The rearrangement joins TRBV13 to TRBJ2-1, with D tentatively TRBD1 (5 bases). The V gene's germline CDR1 is PRHDT and CDR2 FYEKMQ (reference sequence). Deletions cut 4 bases from V and 4 bases from J, with 14 bases between. The CDR3 length is 15 residues. CDR3 in amino acids: CASSSRAGQYNEQFF. The CDR3 DNA reads TGTGCCAGCAGCTCAAGGGCAGGACAATACAATGAGCAGTTCTTC.

The gene calls are TRBV29-1 and TRBJ2-2; 10 nucleotides line up with TRBD2. The V and J ends lost 4 bases and 7 bases, in that order; junction bases with no gene match: 12. The CDR3 has 16 amino acids. Germline loops: CDR1 SQVTM, CDR2 ANQGSEA. The CDR3 reads CSVANRAGGPSGELFF. The DNA of the CDR3 is TGCAGCGTTGCTAATAGAGCGGGGGGGCCTAGCGGGGAGCTGTTTTTT.

This chain connects TRBV13 to TRBJ2-1, with 10 bases that match TRBD2. The CDR3 is 15 residues long. CDR1 PRHDT and CDR2 FYEKMQ come from the germline V gene (reference sequence). V dropped 2 bases and J dropped 10; count of bases not matched to a gene: 8. DNA for the CDR3: TGTGCCAGCAGCTTACGGCTAGCGGGGGATGTGGAGCAGTTCTTC. Its protein product is CASSLRLAGDVEQFF.

This chain uses TRBV6-5 with TRBJ1-1; TRBD1 is a possible D gene (5 bases). Germline CDR1 is MNHEY and CDR2 is SVGAGI. V was cut by 0 bases and J by 7 bases, with 9 bases left in between. This CDR3 region has 13 residues. The CDR3 DNA reads as TGTGCCAGCAGTTACTCGGCAGGGTATGAAGCTTTCTTT. Amino acid sequence: CASSYSAGYEAFF.

CDR3 sequence: CASSYGGEGNGYTF. CDR3 nucleotide sequence: TGTGCCAGCAGTTACGGGGGGGAAGGGAATGGCTACACCTTC. The chain recombines TRBV6-5 with TRBJ1-2; the D gene is possibly TRBD1 (5 bases). Germline-derived CDR1 and CDR2 are MNHEY and SVGAGI. This CDR3 has 14 residues. Trimming shortened V by 2 bases and J by 6 bases, and 13 bases separated the two germline ends.

This chain joins TRBV29-1 and TRBJ2-1; D possibly corresponds to TRBD2 (6 bases). The CDR3 contains 14 residues. Germline CDR1 is SQVTM and CDR2 is ANQGSEA. The CDR3, as DNA: TGCAGTGGAGGGCGGGCCGGGTCCTACAATGAGCAGTTCTTC. This encodes CSGGRAGSYNEQFF.

This chain uses TRBV5-4 with TRBJ2-7, with D perhaps TRBD2 (6 bases). The V and J ends lost 5 bases and 6 bases respectively, with 12 bases between them. Germline CDR1 is SGHNT and CDR2 is YYREEE (reference sequence). The length of the CDR3 is 12 residues. The CDR3 here is CASSVGGGEQYF. Here the CDR3 DNA reads TGTGCCAGCAGTGTTGGGGGAGGCGAGCAGTACTTC.

V and J are TRBV9 and TRBJ2-5; 8 nucleotides line up with TRBD2. Per the germline V gene, CDR1 is SGDLS and CDR2 is YYNGEE. V dropped 2 bases and J dropped 0; count of bases not matched to a gene: 3. CDR3 length: 15 residues. In DNA, the CDR3 is TGTGCCAGCAGCGTCGAAGCGGGGGACCAAGAGACCCAGTACTTC. This sequence encodes CASSVEAGDQETQYF.

This clone was counted a single time. This chain joins TRBV19 and TRBJ1-1; D remains ambiguous. V was shortened by 3 bases and J by 4 bases, with 12 bases between the two germline ends. Germline loops: CDR1 LNHDA, CDR2 SQIVND (reference sequence). The length of the CDR3 is 14 residues. The CDR3 is CASSMVRDTTEAFF. The CDR3 DNA is TGTGCCAGTAGTATGGTGAGGGATACCACTGAAGCTTTCTTT.

The chain uses TRBV7-8 and TRBJ2-4; TRBD2 aligns across 8 bases. The CDR3 has 17 residues. V shed 5 bases and J 2 bases; nucleotides not matched to a gene: 11. Germline loops: CDR1 SGHVS, CDR2 FQNEAQ. The CDR3 spells CASSARWASGPKNIQYF. The CDR3 coding sequence is TGTGCCAGCAGCGCACGATGGGCTAGCGGGCCCAAAAACATTCAGTACTTC.

In this sample, this clone turned up a few times. The chain joins TRBV4-1 to TRBJ2-7; D remains unclear. V was cut by 3 bases and J by 4 bases, with 10 bases left in between. The V gene's germline CDR1 is MGHRA and CDR2 YSYEKL. The CDR3 has 13 amino acids. Written as DNA, the CDR3 is TGCGCCAGCAGCCAGATGGCCACGTACGAGCAGTACTTC. Its protein product is CASSQMATYEQYF.

The genes are TRBV7-2 and TRBJ2-5; possibly TRBD2 for D (5 bases). The CDR3 consists of 15 residues. Germline V CDR1 and CDR2: SGHTA, FQGNSA. Trimming stripped 4 bases from V and 0 bases from J, with 12 bases between. The CDR3 reads CASSYPEGYQETQYF. The CDR3 DNA sequence: TGTGCCAGCAGCTACCCCGAGGGCTACCAAGAGACCCAGTACTTC.

This chain links TRBV2 with TRBJ2-7, with D hard to call. V gave up 1 base and J gave up 6 bases, with 10 bases separating them. The CDR3 covers 13 residues. CDR1 SNHLY and CDR2 FYNNEI come from the germline V gene. CDR3 nucleotide sequence: TGTGCCAGCAGTGAAGGGGTAAGGAGCGAGCAGTACTTC. Translation: CASSEGVRSEQYF. The full variable domain, with the rest looked up from reference TRBV2 and TRBJ2-7, is EPEVTQTPSHQVTQMGQEVILRCVPISNHLYFYWYRQILGQKVEFLVSFYNNEISEKSEIFDDQFSVERPDGSNFTLKIRSTKLEDSAMYFCASSEGVRSEQYFGPGTRLTVT.

This chain links TRBV7-8 with TRBJ2-6; possible D gene TRBD2, 5 bases. The CDR3 loop spans 15 amino acids. Germline V CDR1 and CDR2: SGHVS, FQNEAQ. Trimming cost V 0 bases and J 3 bases, with 6 bases left between them. The CDR3 DNA follows: TGTGCCAGCAGCTTAGCCCGGGGTGGGGCCAACGTCCTGACTTTC. Encoded protein: CASSLARGGANVLTF.